This T cell receptor (beta chain) was observed in a study of blood T cell repertoires in COVID-19. Study at large: Acute and convalescent COVID-19 samples came from the United States, Italy and Spain. From T cells, B-cell-depleted T cells, or PBMCs came the material, which was cDNA or gDNA.

Original handling: The authors estimated nucleated cell counts from reference gene primer amplification. Only in-frame clones appear in the TCRdb table, and some are missing; sequencing was by immunoSEQ multiplex PCR. The DNA was the basis for D and trimming; V, J and clone size are from that table. The sample consists of approximately 76,000 clones, about 83% of them appearing once. Unmatched junction bases numbered 14, after V lost 5 bases and J lost 8 bases. Germline assignment: CDR1 MNHNY and CDR2 SVGAGI (reference sequence). This CDR3 spans 15 amino acids. The TCR comes from a man in his thirties or forties with acute or convalescent COVID-19. The chain employs TRBV6-6 and TRBJ1-2; 7 nucleotides match TRBD1. The sequenced material came from peripheral blood. CDR3 protein: CASSRTGELLRGYTF. For the CDR3, the DNA is TGTGCCAGCAGTCGGACAGGAGAGCTGCTGAGGGGCTACACCTTC.